Sequencing of this T cell receptor (beta chain) was carried out in a study of cytomegalovirus exposure and HLA in healthy donors. Study background: Per a later analysis, the approximately 690 first-cohort and 100 to 150 validation repertoires shared one platform. Study observations and caveats: In vitro testing confirmed a few CMV-associated chains as specific for CMV antigens.

Here immunoSEQ multiplex PCR was the method, and the copy in TCRdb shows in-frame clones only, minus some. The data contain approximately 200,000 clones, 88% of them singletons. Note on this clone: Its antigen is unidentified.

Per the germline V gene, CDR1 is SQVTM and CDR2 is ANQGSEA. There are 14 residues in the CDR3. Trimming at V came to 3 bases and at J to 1 base, leaving 2 bases not matched to a gene. This receptor was taken from a woman aged 18-35 years in good health and CMV-seronegative. Sequencing used PBMCs. V and J are TRBV29-1 and TRBJ2-3; 9 bases agree with TRBD2. The CDR3 nucleotides read TGCAGCGTTGAGACTAGCGGACGCACAGATACGCAGTATTTT. As protein: CSVETSGRTDTQYF.